This record concerns one T cell receptor beta chain sequence. The antigen is unknown. TCR beta CDR3 sequences were amplified from RNA transcripts. An initial round of RT-PCR targeting the TCR CDR3 relied on the HTBI primer set. Each CDR3 protein is one row after TCRdb ran MiXCR on the multiplex PCR reads. The profile shows hundreds of thousands of distinct CDR3 sequences, over 11% of them singletons. The sample comes from a study of T cells in Graves' hyperthyroidism and ophthalmopathy. Recently diagnosed hyperthyroidism of less than 2 months' duration affected patients aged 18 to 65. Whole-study results and caveats: Most thyroid-expanded clonotypes above 0.001 were also found in blood.

V lost 0 bases and J 9 bases, leaving 6 bases between the germline ends. The germline V gene has CDR1 LGHDT and CDR2 YNNKEL (reference sequence). The CDR3 spans 13 residues. This chain uses TRBV3-1 with TRBJ1-6; D gene unclear. The specimen sequenced was blood. The receptor was derived from a woman between 25 and 40 years old with Graves' hyperthyroidism that later progressed to Graves' ophthalmopathy. CDR3 sequence (DNA): TGTGCCAGCAGCCAAGATTTGGCTTCACCCCTCCACTTT. It is translated as CASSQDLASPLHF.